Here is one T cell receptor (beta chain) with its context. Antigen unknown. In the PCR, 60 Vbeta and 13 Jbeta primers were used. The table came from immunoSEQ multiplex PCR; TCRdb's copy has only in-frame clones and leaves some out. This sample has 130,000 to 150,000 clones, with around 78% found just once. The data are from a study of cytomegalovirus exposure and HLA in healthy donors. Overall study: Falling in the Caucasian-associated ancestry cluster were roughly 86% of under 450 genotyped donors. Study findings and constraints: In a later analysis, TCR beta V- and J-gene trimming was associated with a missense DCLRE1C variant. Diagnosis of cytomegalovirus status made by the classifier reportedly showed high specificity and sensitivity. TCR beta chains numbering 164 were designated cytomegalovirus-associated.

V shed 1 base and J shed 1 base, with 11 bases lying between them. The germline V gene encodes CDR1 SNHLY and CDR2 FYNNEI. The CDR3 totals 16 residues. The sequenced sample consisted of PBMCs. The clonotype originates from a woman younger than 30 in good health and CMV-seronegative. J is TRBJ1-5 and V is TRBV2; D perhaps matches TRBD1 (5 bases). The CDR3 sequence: CASSEVGRESNQPQHF. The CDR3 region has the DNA TGTGCCAGCAGTGAAGTGGGCAGGGAAAGCAATCAGCCCCAGCATTTT.